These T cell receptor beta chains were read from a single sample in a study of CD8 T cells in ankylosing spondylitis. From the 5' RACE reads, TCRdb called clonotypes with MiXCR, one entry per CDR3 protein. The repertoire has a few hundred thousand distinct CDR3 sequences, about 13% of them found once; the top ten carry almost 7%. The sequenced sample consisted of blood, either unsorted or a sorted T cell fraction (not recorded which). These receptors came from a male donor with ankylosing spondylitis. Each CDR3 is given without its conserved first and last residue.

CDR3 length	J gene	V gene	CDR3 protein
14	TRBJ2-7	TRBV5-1	ASSAGALRASYEQY
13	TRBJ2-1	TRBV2	ASSESRGDYNEQF
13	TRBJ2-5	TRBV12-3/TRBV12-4	ASSPREREIETQY
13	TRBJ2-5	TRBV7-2	ASSLGGAGGVTQY
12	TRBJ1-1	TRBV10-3	AMADSLGDTEAF
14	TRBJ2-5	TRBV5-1	ASSPQGTVLKETQY
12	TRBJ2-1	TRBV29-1	SVTIAGGPHEQF
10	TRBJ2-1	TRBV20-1	SGLAGENEQF
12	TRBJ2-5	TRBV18	ASSPPSRGETQY
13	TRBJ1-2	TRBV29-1	SVERGDRANYGYT
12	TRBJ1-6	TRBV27	ASQMGGGNSPLH
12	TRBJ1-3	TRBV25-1	ASNLYTLRNTIY
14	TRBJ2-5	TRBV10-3	AISDGWRRREETQY
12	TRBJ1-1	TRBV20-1	SARDGRGDTEAF
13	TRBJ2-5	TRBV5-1	ASSPGTGGRETQY
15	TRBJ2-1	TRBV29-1	SVGLLGQGAAYNEQF
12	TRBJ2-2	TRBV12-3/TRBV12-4	ASTGGGDTGELF
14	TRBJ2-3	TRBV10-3	AIAPGEGSSTDTQY
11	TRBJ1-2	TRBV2	ASSNQGSYGYT
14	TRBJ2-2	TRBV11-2	ASSPWTGYGTGELF
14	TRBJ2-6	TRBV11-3	ASSLGFEGPTNVLT
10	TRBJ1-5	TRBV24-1	ATSDLGQPQH
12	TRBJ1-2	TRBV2	ASSEMRTAYGYT
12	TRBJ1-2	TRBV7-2	ASSKQGVNYGYT
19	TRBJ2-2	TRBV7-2	ASSLAGWGLPRDGPTGELF
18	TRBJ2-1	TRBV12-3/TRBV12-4	ATLFLGKGRTKSSYNEQF
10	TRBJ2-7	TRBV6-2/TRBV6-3	ASSHMGSEQY
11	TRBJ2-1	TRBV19	ASSARTANEQF
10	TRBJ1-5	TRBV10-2	ATAPSNQPQH
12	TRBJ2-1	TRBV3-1	ASSQDSGPWEQF
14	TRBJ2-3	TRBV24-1	ATSDPGLAGVDTQY
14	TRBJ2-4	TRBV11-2	ASSSARDGRGNIQY
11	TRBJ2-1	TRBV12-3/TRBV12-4	ASSPSRRNEQF
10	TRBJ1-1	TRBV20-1	SVGSTNTEAF
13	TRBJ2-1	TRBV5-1	ASSLTPGGPHEQF
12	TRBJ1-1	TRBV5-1	ASSPDGRGAEAF
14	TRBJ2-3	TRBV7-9	ASSGMKGPGTDTQY
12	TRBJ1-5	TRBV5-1	ASSHDRGGQPQH
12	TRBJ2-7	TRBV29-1	SVEERAGKYEQY
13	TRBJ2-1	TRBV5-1	ASSRDRPSYNEQF
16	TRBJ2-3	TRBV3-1	ASSHQAEVGSSTDTQY
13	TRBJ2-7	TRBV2	ASSEARGQSHEQY
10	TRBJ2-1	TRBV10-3	AIRTSENEQF
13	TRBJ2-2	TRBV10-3	AIRTRDRGHGELF
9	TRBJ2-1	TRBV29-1	SVEQARGQF
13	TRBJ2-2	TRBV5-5	ASSQTEGHTGELF
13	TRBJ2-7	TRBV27	ASSHSSGRPGEQY
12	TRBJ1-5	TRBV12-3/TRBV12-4	ASSLKGSNQPQH
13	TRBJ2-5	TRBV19	ASTKYPGTPETQY